Listed below are T cell receptor beta chains from one sample, sequenced in a study of T cells in localized non-small cell lung cancer. Sequencing was performed with immunoSEQ multiplex PCR; in TCRdb, only in-frame clones are kept and a portion is missing. There are about 2,100 clones in the sample; 36% occur only once, and 7% to 9% lies in the top ten. This specimen was lung tumor tissue, taken before any cancer treatment. These receptors all stem from a man aged 40-75 years with stage I lung adenocarcinoma. CDR3s include the opening cysteine and the closing phenylalanine or tryptophan. The D gene is left open where the match is weak. A clone size is listed for some rows: how often the clone was seen (once, few, many), or a class if it is expanded.

V	D	J	size	DNA	CDR3
TRBV9	NA	TRBJ2-7	few	TGTGCCACCTCGACAGGAAGGGAGGGAGAGCAGTACTTC	CATSTGREGEQYF
TRBV19	NA	TRBJ1-5	NA	TGTGCCAGTAGTGATGCGCTTTATCAGCCCCAGCATTTT	CASSDALYQPQHF
TRBV25-1	TRBD1	TRBJ1-1	NA	TGTGCCAGCAGTGATCTGGACAGGGACGCCACTGAAGCTTTCTTT	CASSDLDRDATEAFF
TRBV11-3	NA	TRBJ2-2	medium-sized	TGTGCCAGCAGCTTCCGCTTTAACCGCGGGGAGCTGTTTTTT	CASSFRFNRGELFF
TRBV23-1	NA	TRBJ1-4	NA	TGCGCCAGCAGTCCTCGTTCGACAGCCGAAAAACTGTTTTTT	CASSPRSTAEKLFF
TRBV19	NA	TRBJ1-2	NA	TGTGCCACCCAGGGACAAAGTAACTATGGCTACACCTTC	CATQGQSNYGYTF
TRBV7-4	NA	TRBJ2-2	few	TGTGCCAGCAGCGAATCGAACACCGGGGAGCTGTTTTTT	CASSESNTGELFF
TRBV18	TRBD1	TRBJ2-5	NA	TGTGCCAGCTCACCGGAGACAGGGGGCGAAGAGACCCAGTACTTC	CASSPETGGEETQYF
TRBV27	TRBD1	TRBJ1-1	NA	TGTGCCAGCAGTAGGACAGGAGGTTGGACTGAAGCTTTCTTT	CASSRTGGWTEAFF
TRBV28	TRBD1	TRBJ2-3	NA	TGTGCCACCGGGACAGGGGTGGCAGATACGCAGTATTTT	CATGTGVADTQYF
TRBV6-8	TRBD2	TRBJ2-4	few	TGTGCCAGCAGTTTAGGCACTAGCGGGGGGGCAACCTACTTC	CASSLGTSGGATYF
TRBV19	NA	TRBJ2-7	NA	TGTGCCAGTAATTCCGGCCGCTACGAGCAGTACTTC	CASNSGRYEQYF
TRBV11-3	NA	TRBJ2-3	medium-sized	TGTGCCAGCAGCCCACTGGGACGTAGCACAGATACGCAGTATTTT	CASSPLGRSTDTQYF
TRBV6-8	TRBD2	TRBJ2-4	few	TGTGCCAGCGGTGGGTGGTCCGAGCTAGCGGGAGGGAAAAACATTCAGTACTTC	CASGGWSELAGGKNIQYF
TRBV9	NA	TRBJ2-2	medium-sized	TGTGCCAGCAGCGTAGGGTCTGGTTACACCGGGGAGCTGTTTTTT	CASSVGSGYTGELFF
TRBV4-1	TRBD1	TRBJ1-2	NA	TGCGCCAGCAGCCAATCACAGGGGACCCACTATGGCTACACCTTC	CASSQSQGTHYGYTF
TRBV19	NA	TRBJ1-2	NA	TGTGCCAGTAGTACCCTAAGGGGTTCGGGGTATGGCTACACCTTC	CASSTLRGSGYGYTF
TRBV28	NA	TRBJ2-1	NA	TGTGCCAGCAGTACAACTAGCTGGTCGGACTATGAGCAGTTCTTC	CASSTTSWSDYEQFF
TRBV11-3	TRBD1	TRBJ1-4	NA	TGTGCCAGCAGCTTACCCCTGACAGGGTGGGATGAAAAACTGTTTTTT	CASSLPLTGWDEKLFF
TRBV7-5	NA	TRBJ1-2	NA	TGTGCCAGCAGCTTTCAAACAGGGACCAACTATGGCTACACCTTC	CASSFQTGTNYGYTF
TRBV30	NA	TRBJ1-1	NA	TGTGCCTGGAGAGCGGGACGGATGAACACTGAAGCTTTCTTT	CAWRAGRMNTEAFF
TRBV19	NA	TRBJ1-2	NA	TGTGCCAGTAGTATAGATAGGAAGGACTATGGCTACACCTTC	CASSIDRKDYGYTF
TRBV6-8	NA	TRBJ1-1	few	TGTGCCAGCACCCCGGGACAGAACACTGAAGCTTTCTTT	CASTPGQNTEAFF
TRBV11-3	TRBD1	TRBJ1-4	NA	TGTGCCAGCAGCCAGGGGACAGGCTCTAACGAAAAACTGTTTTTT	CASSQGTGSNEKLFF
TRBV19	NA	TRBJ1-1	NA	TGTGCCGGATCCGTTAAAGGGGACACTGAAGCTTTCTTT	CAGSVKGDTEAFF
TRBV28	NA	TRBJ1-5	NA	TGTGCCAGCAGTTTATCCTTGTCGGGCAATCAGCCCCAGCATTTT	CASSLSLSGNQPQHF
TRBV18	NA	TRBJ1-1	NA	TGTGCCAGCTCACGATACTCCGGGCCCCTGAGGGGACCCACTGAAGCTTTCTTT	CASSRYSGPLRGPTEAFF
TRBV9	TRBD1	TRBJ1-1	NA	TGTGCCAGCAGCCCCATGGGACAGGGGGGCACTGAAGCTTTCTTT	CASSPMGQGGTEAFF
TRBV6-8	NA	TRBJ1-1	NA	TGTGCCAGCAGCAACCGGGGGAATGAAGCTTTCTTT	CASSNRGNEAFF
TRBV18	TRBD2	TRBJ2-5	NA	TGTGCCAGCTCACCACTGAGCGGGGTTGCGGAGACCCAGTACTTC	CASSPLSGVAETQYF
TRBV23-1	TRBD1	TRBJ2-7	few	TGCGCCAGCAGTCAGGGGGACAGCCCCCTCGTCGAGCAGTACTTC	CASSQGDSPLVEQYF
TRBV28	TRBD1	TRBJ2-5	NA	TGTGCCAGCAGTTCAACCTGGGACAGGGGATGGGTTCAAGAGACCCAGTACTTC	CASSSTWDRGWVQETQYF
TRBV6-8	TRBD2	TRBJ2-7	NA	TGTGCCAGCAGTTACAGTGGCGGGAGATACGAGCAGTACTTC	CASSYSGGRYEQYF
TRBV11-3	NA	TRBJ2-5	few	TGTGCCAGCAGCTCACGAGGGTGGGAAGAGACCCAGTACTTC	CASSSRGWEETQYF
TRBV30	NA	TRBJ1-2	few	TGTGCCTGGAGTGTACATAAGTCTGGCTATGGCTACACCTTC	CAWSVHKSGYGYTF